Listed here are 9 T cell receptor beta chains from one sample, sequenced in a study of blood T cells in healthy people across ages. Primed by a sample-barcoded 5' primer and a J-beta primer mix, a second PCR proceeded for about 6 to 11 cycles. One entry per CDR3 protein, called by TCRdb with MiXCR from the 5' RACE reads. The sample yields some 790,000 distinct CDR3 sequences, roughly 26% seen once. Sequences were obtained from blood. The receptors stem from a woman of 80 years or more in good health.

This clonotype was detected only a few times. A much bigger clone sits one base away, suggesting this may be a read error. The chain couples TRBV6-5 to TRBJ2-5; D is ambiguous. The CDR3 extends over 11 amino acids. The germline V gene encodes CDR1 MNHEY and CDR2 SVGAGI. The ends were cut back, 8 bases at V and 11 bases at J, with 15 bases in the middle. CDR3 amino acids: CASVFLHEQYF. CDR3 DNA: TGTGCCAGCGTTTTCTTACATGAGCAGTACTTC.

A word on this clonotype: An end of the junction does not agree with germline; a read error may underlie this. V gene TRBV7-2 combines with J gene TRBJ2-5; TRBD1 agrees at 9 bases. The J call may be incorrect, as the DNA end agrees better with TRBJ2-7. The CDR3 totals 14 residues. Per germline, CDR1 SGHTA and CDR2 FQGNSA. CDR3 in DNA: TGTGCCAACAGCCAGGGACAGGGACAGTACGAGCAGTACTTC. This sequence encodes CANSQGQGQYEQYF.

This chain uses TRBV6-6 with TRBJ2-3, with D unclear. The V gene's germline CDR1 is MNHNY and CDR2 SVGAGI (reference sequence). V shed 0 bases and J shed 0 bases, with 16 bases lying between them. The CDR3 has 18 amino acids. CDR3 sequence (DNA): TGTGCCAGCAGTTACTCCAGAAAGTATGGTACTAGCACAGATACGCAGTATTTT. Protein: CASSYSRKYGTSTDTQYF.

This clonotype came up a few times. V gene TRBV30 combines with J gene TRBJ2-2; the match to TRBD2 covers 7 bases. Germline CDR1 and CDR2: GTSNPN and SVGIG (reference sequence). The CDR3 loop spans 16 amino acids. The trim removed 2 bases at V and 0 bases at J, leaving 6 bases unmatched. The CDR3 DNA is TGTGCCTGGAGTTTCCCAGCGGGGACGAACACCGGGGAGCTGTTTTTT. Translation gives CAWSFPAGTNTGELFF.

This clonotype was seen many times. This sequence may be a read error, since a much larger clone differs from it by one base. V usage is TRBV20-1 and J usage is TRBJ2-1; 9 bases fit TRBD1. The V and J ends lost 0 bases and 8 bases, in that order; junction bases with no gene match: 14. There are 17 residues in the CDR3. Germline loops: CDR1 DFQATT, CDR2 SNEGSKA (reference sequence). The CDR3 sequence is CSARDLLDRGIGDEQFF. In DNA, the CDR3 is TGCAGTGCTAGAGATTTACTCGACAGGGGGATCGGCGATGAGCAGTTCTTC.

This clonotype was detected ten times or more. CDR3 amino acids: CASSNQGHEQYF. Here the CDR3 DNA reads TGTGCCAGCAGCAATCAGGGCCACGAGCAGTACTTC. This chain links TRBV9 with TRBJ2-7, with a tentative D call TRBD1 (5 bases). The germline V and J ends were trimmed by 4 bases and 5 bases, with 10 bases remaining between them. CDR3 size: 12 residues. CDR1 is SGDLS and CDR2 is YYNGEE in the germline V gene.

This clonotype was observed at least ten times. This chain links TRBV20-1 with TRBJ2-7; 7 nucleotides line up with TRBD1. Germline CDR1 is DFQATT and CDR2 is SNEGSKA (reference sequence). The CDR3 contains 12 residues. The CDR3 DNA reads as TGCAGCCCCACAGGGGTCTCCTACGAGCAGTACTTC. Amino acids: CSPTGVSYEQYF.

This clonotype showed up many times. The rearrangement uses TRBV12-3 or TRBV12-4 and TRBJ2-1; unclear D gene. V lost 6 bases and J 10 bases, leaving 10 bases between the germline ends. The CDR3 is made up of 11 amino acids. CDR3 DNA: TGTGCCAGCAGCTCCCCCAGAGAGCAGTTCTTC. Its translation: CASSSPREQFF.

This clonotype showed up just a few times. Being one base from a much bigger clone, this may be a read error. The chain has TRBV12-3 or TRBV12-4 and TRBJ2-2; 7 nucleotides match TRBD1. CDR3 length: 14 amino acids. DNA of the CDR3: TGTGCCAGCAGTGGGGACAGTGCCCCCGGGGAGCGGTTTTTT. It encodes CASSGDSAPGERFF.